This T cell receptor beta chain emerged from a study of neurological immune-mediated disorders. Trimming removed 2 bases at V and 8 bases at J, with 10 bases between. Germline loops: CDR1 KGHSH, CDR2 LQKENI. CDR3 length: 13 amino acids. The cDNA was generated through 5'RACE incorporating 10-nucleotide random UMIs. TCRdb itself ran the 5' RACE reads through MiXCR, one entry per CDR3 protein. In the table there are roughly 60,000 distinct CDR3 sequences, under 4.5% of which are singletons. Findings of the study overall: The multiple sclerosis repertoire cluster had no clinical or MRI correlate. Across subjects, no CDR3 amino acid sequence appeared in expanded clones of more than one subject, a finding that suggested private repertoires in all groups.

The sorted libraries drew on about a million T cells that were CD4+ or CD8+. This clonotype turned up a few times. Its antigen is as yet unknown. This clone may be a read error of a much larger clone one base away. Sequenced input: CD4+ T cells from blood. The clonotype was recovered from a woman aged 40 to 55 with multiple sclerosis. The genes are TRBV18 and TRBJ2-1; TRBD2 might be the D (7 bases). The chain's CDR3 is CASSPRGGDEQFF. CDR3 DNA sequence: TGTGCCAGCTCACCAAGGGGGGGGGATGAGCAGTTCTTC.